Described below is a single T cell receptor beta chain sequence and its context. The data derive from a study of PD-L1 blockade in urothelial cancer. The overall study: Beginning in about 2014, patients received atezolizumab, given as 1,200 mg intravenously every 3 weeks.

The V and J ends lost 4 bases and 2 bases respectively, with 8 bases between them. This CDR3 is 13 amino acids long. The germline V gene has CDR1 LNHDA and CDR2 SQIVND (reference sequence). The repertoire was sequenced with immunoSEQ multiplex PCR; TCRdb's copy has only in-frame clones and lacks some. The sample includes some 50,000 clones, 70% to 90% of them seen just once. The chain combines TRBV19 with TRBJ1-1; D might be TRBD1 (5 bases). The clonotype originates from an elderly man with urothelial cancer. The material was PBMCs, obtained around atezolizumab (anti-PD-L1) treatment. The DNA of the CDR3 is TGTGCCAGTAGTAAGACAGAAAACACTGAAGCTTTCTTT. Its translation is CASSKTENTEAFF. Full variable domain (rest looked up from reference TRBV19 and TRBJ1-1): DGGITQSPKYLFRKEGQNVTLSCEQNLNHDAMYWYRQDPGQGLRLIYYSQIVNDFQKGDIAEGYSVSREKKESFPLTVTSAQKNPTAFYLCASSKTENTEAFFGQGTRLTVV.